The T cell receptor beta chain under discussion was sequenced for a study of patients with pleural tuberculosis (dated by TCRdb to 2013 to 2016). This sample was sequenced with an Illumina Genome Analyzer IIx. TCRdb passed the public sequencing reads through fastp at Q25 and MiXCR, retaining productive beta sequences. For every CDR3 protein sequence, its rows merge into one entry that carries the most common genes and DNA. This sample is represented by roughly 27,000 distinct CDR3 sequences; 18% of them were singletons. The top ten clones comprise 3.5% of the sample. This clonotype was seen ten or more times. It lacks a known antigen. No base-level quality is on record; no much larger clone is a single base apart. As encoded in the germline V gene (reference sequence), CDR1 is DFQATT while CDR2 is SNEGSKA. V drops 4 bases and J drops 4 bases, leaving 14 bases in between. The CDR3 measures 15 amino acids from cysteine to phenylalanine. Just the 45-base CDR3 DNA is kept, in frame starting at base 1.

Sequences were obtained from peripheral blood. The sequence was collected from a human donor with pleural tuberculosis. The rearranged segments are TRBV20-1 and TRBJ1-6; the D gene is possibly TRBD1, with 6 bases matching. The DNA is TGCAGTGCTACCGCCCGGACAGATTATAATTCACCCCTCCACTTT. Translated, this gives CSATARTDYNSPLHF.